This TCR beta chain was identified during a study of type 1 regulatory T cells. In TCRdb, the reads were re-called with MiXCR into one record per CDR3 protein. The repertoire holds about 68,000 distinct CDR3 sequences, with around 57% as singletons. On this clonotype: What it recognizes is unknown.

The V end lost 4 bases, the J end lost 5 bases, and 11 bases lay between the germline ends. Germline V gene sequence: CDR1 MGHRA, CDR2 YSYEKL. The CDR3 contains 14 residues. The rearrangement uses TRBV4-1 and TRBJ2-2; TRBD2 is a possible D gene (5 bases). The material sequenced was cultured T cells, either the whole culture or a sorted T cell fraction (not recorded which). As for subset: Tr1-enriched cell product generated in vitro against host alloantigens. The TCR was taken from a human donor in good health. In DNA, the CDR3 is TGCGCCAGCAGCCCCCGGGAAAGAACCGGGGAGCTGTTTTTT. Translating it yields CASSPRERTGELFF.